The TCR beta chain under discussion was sequenced for a study of blood T cell repertoires in COVID-19. The wider study: PBMCs, B-cell-depleted T cells, or T cells provided the cDNA or gDNA that made up the material.

This clone was seen just once. The table came from immunoSEQ multiplex PCR; TCRdb's copy has only in-frame clones and leaves some out. Of approximately 300,000 clones in the sample, about 92% were seen once. This sequence was found in a woman between 25 and 40 years old who had recovered from COVID-19. The sequenced sample consisted of PBMCs or T cells enriched from blood (not recorded which).

The CDR3 DNA reads TGTGCCAGCAGCTACCTGACTAGCGGGAGGTCGAGTGAGCAGTTCTTC. Its translation is CASSYLTSGRSSEQFF. The V gene is TRBV7-9, the J gene TRBJ2-1, with TRBD2 matching 13 bases. The germline V gene encodes CDR1 SEHNR and CDR2 FQNEAQ (reference sequence). Trimming cost V 4 bases and J 9 bases; bases outside gene matches: 9. The CDR3 contains 16 residues.